This section outlines one T cell receptor beta chain sequence together with its context. Its antigen is still unknown. This specimen comes from a study of cytomegalovirus exposure and HLA in healthy donors. About the study: The roughly 110 validation repertoires were produced on the same platform as the 550 to 750 repertoires of the first cohort. This was reported in a later analysis. General study points: Most TCRs appeared rarely, but some public TCRs recurred in many donors. Both high specificity and high sensitivity reportedly marked the classifier's diagnosis of cytomegalovirus status.

From the 120-subject validation cohort, which was separate from the roughly 610-subject first cohort, the donors were drawn. V lost 4 bases, J lost 2 bases, and 9 bases stayed unmatched. This CDR3 contains 16 residues. The germline V gene encodes CDR1 SEHNR and CDR2 FQNEAQ (reference sequence). Data came from immunoSEQ multiplex PCR; TCRdb stores just in-frame clones and leaves some out. The sample shows approximately 180,000 clones, approximately 87% of them seen only once. The clonotype comes from a woman in her twenties or thirties in good health and CMV-seronegative. Specimen: PBMCs. V is TRBV7-9 and J is TRBJ2-7; 9 bases fit TRBD1. DNA for the CDR3: TGTGCCAGCAGCTCCCCCGGACAGGGGAAGCCCTACGAGCAGTACTTC. It translates to CASSSPGQGKPYEQYF. Variable domain in full (rest from reference TRBV7-9 and TRBJ2-7): DTGVSQNPRHKITKRGQNVTFRCDPISEHNRLYWYRQTLGQGPEFLTYFQNEAQLEKSRLLSDRFSAERPKGSFSTLEIQRTEQGDSAMYLCASSSPGQGKPYEQYFGPGTRLTVT.